This T cell receptor (beta chain) was sequenced for a study of OX40 agonist ivuxolimab in advanced cancers. With respect to the entire study: The costimulatory receptor OX40 (CD134) was targeted by ivuxolimab, a fully human IgG2 agonistic monoclonal antibody. Intravenous ivuxolimab was administered to patients every 2 weeks at six dose levels: 0.01, 0.1, 0.3, 1.5, 3 and 10 mg/kg. Of the 50 to 55 patients in dose escalation, 19 had hepatocellular carcinoma, some 15 had melanoma, 9 had renal cell carcinoma and 9 had head and neck cancer. In the dose-escalation cohort, around 80% of patients were male, and the mean age was roughly 60 years with a range of roughly 23 to 90. Prior anti-PD-1, anti-PD-L1 or anti-CTLA-4 therapy was permitted, and checkpoint inhibitors had been received by about two fifths of dose-escalation patients. Three dose-escalation patients achieved partial responses, one with hepatocellular carcinoma and two with cutaneous melanoma. Peripheral TCRbeta sequencing was intended to test whether TCR sequence diversity was altered and clonal T-cell expansion was caused by ivuxolimab. The paper covers the monotherapy dose-escalation part of the phase I ivuxolimab trial, which included N ≈ 57 patients. The study at large found these results: In the 0.1-3.0 mg/kg groups, partial responders were among the patients with the lowest normalized peripheral clonal expansion, particularly in CD8+ T cells. At doses of 0.1 to 3.0 mg/kg, clonal expansion of both CD4+ and CD8+ T cells in blood was seen between baseline and week 6. After ivuxolimab, CD8+ T cells had more expanded clones than CD4+ T cells on average. Antigen specificity was not determined for the clonally expanded peripheral T cells. Low levels of normalized T-cell clonal expansion were also shown by some nonresponding patients.

To sequence the TCRbeta CDR3 region, genomic DNA was isolated from the sorted cells. TCRbeta CDR3 regions were sequenced using the immunoSEQ Assay. TCRdb took this table from immuneACCESS and kept in-frame rearrangements with V and J called. Such tables lack part of the clones; where checked against another copy, unresolved V genes explain under half of the gap, and the rest is unexplained. The sample profile shows about 99,000 clones; over 75% of them were found once. Together, the top ten hold about 0.31% of the sample. Including cysteine and phenylalanine, the CDR3 has 15 amino acids. The sequence is cut down to CDR3 DNA, 45 bases in frame from base 1. At the junction V is shortened by 4 bases and J by 5 bases, with 17 bases in between. The germline V gene (reference sequence) specifies PRHDT as CDR1 and FYEKMQ as CDR2. Patients with a history of autoimmune disease or receiving systemic immunosuppression were excluded from the trial. Peripheral blood for TCR sequencing was collected from all dose cohorts at baseline, on cycle 4 day 1, and on cycle 7 day 1. The samples were drawn from a first-in-human, open-label, multicenter phase I dose-escalation trial of ivuxolimab. Adults with locally advanced or metastatic melanoma, renal cell carcinoma, hepatocellular carcinoma or head and neck squamous cell carcinoma were enrolled in the trial. CD4+ and CD8+ T cells were sorted separately from peripheral blood before TCR sequencing.

As to this clone: Which antigen it targets is not known. Within one base of it there is no much larger clone, and no base qualities were kept.

This receptor was obtained from an adult with an advanced solid tumor such as melanoma, head and neck, liver or kidney cancer. The rearrangement combines TRBV13 with TRBJ2-5, and perhaps TRBD1 as D gene, on 5 matching bases. The input for sequencing was CD4+ or CD8+ T cells sorted from blood, taken in a trial of the OX40 agonist ivuxolimab. The DNA reads TGTGCCAGCAGCTCCAGGGTCTTCAAAGGGGAGACCCAGTACTTC. It translates as CASSSRVFKGETQYF.